These 6 T cell receptor beta chains were all obtained from the same sample, sequenced in a study of shared clonotypes between healthy human individuals. TCRdb's table, derived via immunoSEQ multiplex PCR, lists solely in-frame clones and lacks some. The sample has around 1,100,000 clones, approximately 80% seen once. Material: memory CD4+ T cells from PBMCs. Subset noted: CD45RA-negative fraction. The receptors were gathered from a man younger than 35 in good health. Some clones in this sample may be carry-over from other donors' samples.

This clone was picked up one time. CDR3 sequence: CASSPRGIPSYEQYF. The DNA for the CDR3 is TGTGCCAGCAGTCCCAGGGGGATCCCAAGCTACGAGCAGTACTTC. This chain connects TRBV6-6 to TRBJ2-7; TRBD1 matches at 7 bases. Germline V gene sequence: CDR1 MNHNY, CDR2 SVGAGI (reference sequence). The CDR3 is 15 amino acids. Germline trimming cut 5 bases from V and 3 bases from J; bases unmatched to any gene: 10.

The chain has TRBV19 and TRBJ1-3; no reliable D call. Per germline, CDR1 LNHDA and CDR2 SQIVND (reference sequence). The CDR3 is 15 residues long. V gave up 3 bases and J gave up 0 bases, with 9 bases separating them. CDR3: CASSIGRFSGNTIYF. CDR3 DNA: TGTGCCAGTAGTATTGGACGGTTCTCTGGAAACACCATATATTTT.

This clone was seen once. J is TRBJ2-7 and V is TRBV30, with 10 bases aligning to TRBD2. Germline V gives CDR1 GTSNPN, CDR2 SVGIG (reference sequence). CDR3 size: 15 residues. V lost 3 bases, J lost 5 bases, and 10 bases stayed unmatched. Written as DNA, the CDR3 is TGTGCCTGGAGGACCCCTAGCGGGAGAGAGAACGAGCAGTACTTC. Its translation: CAWRTPSGRENEQYF.

This sequence joins TRBV5-1 and TRBJ1-4; a weak D match, TRBD1 (6 bases). The CDR3 sequence is 15 residues long. Germline assignment: CDR1 SGHRS and CDR2 YFSETQ. V lost 6 bases and J lost 2, with 14 bases in between. The CDR3 nucleotides are TGCGCCAGCAAGTGGGGGGCCAGCACTAATGAAAAACTGTTTTTT. Protein product: CASKWGASTNEKLFF.

This clone came up a few times. V gene TRBV5-6 combines with J gene TRBJ2-7, with 8 bases matching TRBD2. Germline loops: CDR1 SGHDT, CDR2 YYEEEE. The CDR3 totals 17 residues. Trimming removed 3 bases from V and 2 bases from J; junction bases left unmatched: 13. The chain's CDR3 is CASSSLLSGTDPYEQYF. The CDR3 nucleotides read TGTGCCAGCAGCTCTTTACTTAGCGGGACTGACCCCTACGAGCAGTACTTC.

The chain couples TRBV5-1 to TRBJ2-5; the D is unclear. V was trimmed by 1 base and J by 2 bases, leaving 9 bases between them. The germline gives CDR1 SGHRS, CDR2 YFSETQ. This CDR3 has 14 residues. Written as DNA, the CDR3 is TGCGCCAGCAGCTTGAATCGTCTACAAGAGACCCAGTACTTC. It codes for CASSLNRLQETQYF.